This T cell receptor beta chain was identified in a study of blood T cell repertoires in COVID-19. The wider study: Samples taken during acute and convalescent COVID-19 were collected in the United States, Italy and Spain.

The method was immunoSEQ multiplex PCR; TCRdb's version includes in-frame clones alone and lacks a portion of them. Of 180,000 or so clones in the sample, roughly 80% were seen once. Ages ranged from about 18 to 89 years, with residence in about 24 US areas. Participants' reported clinical history set cohort assignment. Cohort 3 donors were reported recovered after two negative PCRs, clearance, or symptom resolution. Per the germline V gene, CDR1 is LGHDT and CDR2 is YNNKEL (reference sequence). V dropped 3 bases and J dropped 0 bases, with 11 bases sitting between them. The CDR3 contains 15 residues.

Material: PBMCs or T cells enriched from blood (not recorded which). The rearrangement uses TRBV3-1 (or the pseudogene TRBV3-2) and TRBJ1-1; a possible D gene is TRBD1 (5 bases). This TCR was recovered from a middle-aged man who had recovered from COVID-19. CDR3 sequence (DNA): TGTGCCAGCAGCCAGACAGCTAGGGTGAACACTGAAGCTTTCTTT. Amino acids: CASSQTARVNTEAFF.